Only a few counts were recorded for the clone carrying this TCR beta chain. Stimulators, around 200,000 irradiated and violet-dye-labeled cells, were plated with around 200,000 CFSE-labeled responder cells. The data originate from a study of graft-versus-host responses after intestinal transplantation. The CDR3 loop spans 14 amino acids. V dropped 0 bases and J dropped 7 bases, with 10 bases sitting between them. Germline V gene sequence: CDR1 WNHNN, CDR2 SYGVQD (reference sequence). Study conclusions and caveats: Graft-donor T cell macrochimerism coincided with high graft-versus-host to host-versus-graft clonal ratios in allografts. Recipient marrow showed GvH clones, some seen first in ileum or blood.

The table came from immunoSEQ multiplex PCR; TCRdb's copy has only in-frame clones and leaves some out. The sample includes approximately 22,000 clones, 40% to 50% seen only once; the top ten take about 1%. The clonotype was recovered from a human patient who received an intestinal transplant. The source was alloreactive CD4+ T cells from a mixed lymphocyte reaction culture, collected before intestinal transplant. Subset in this sample: CFSE-low proliferating T cells sorted from roughly six-day pre-transplant mixed lymphocyte reaction (GvH or HvG direction). The genes are TRBV10-1 and TRBJ2-1; no clear D gene. The CDR3 spells CASSESPALNEQFF. The CDR3 DNA follows: TGCGCCAGCAGTGAGTCGCCCGCGCTTAATGAGCAGTTCTTC.